This is a list of T cell receptor beta chains from one sample in a study of a mutant IDH1 vaccine in newly diagnosed glioma. Libraries were prepared by immunoSEQ multiplex PCR; TCRdb keeps only in-frame clonotypes and omits some of them. The repertoire holds about 38,000 clones, more than 80% seen once, with about 5.5% in the top ten. These TCRs are of unknown antigen specificity. The sequencing here drew on PBMCs, taken from a glioma patient whose treatment included an IDH1 peptide vaccine. The receptor source for this set is a man aged 40-49 years with glioma. CDR3s include the opening cysteine and the closing phenylalanine or tryptophan. A D gene is named only where the DNA matches it firmly. Clone sizes are given selectively: once, few, many, or a class where the clone is expanded.

clone_size: -; d_call: TRBD1; j_call: TRBJ2-2; v_call: TRBV5-5; cdr3_aa: CASSPGTGGSTGELFF; cdr3_nt: TGTGCCAGCAGCCCGGGGACAGGGGGTAGCACCGGGGAGCTGTTTTTT
clone_size: -; d_call: -; j_call: TRBJ1-1; v_call: TRBV7-2; cdr3_aa: CASSLEFSAVGTEAFF; cdr3_nt: TGTGCCAGCAGCTTAGAATTTTCGGCAGTAGGGACTGAAGCTTTCTTT
clone_size: -; d_call: -; j_call: TRBJ1-6; v_call: TRBV7-2; cdr3_aa: CASNKQGSYNSPLHF; cdr3_nt: TGTGCCAGCAATAAGCAAGGATCCTATAATTCACCCCTCCACTTT
clone_size: -; d_call: -; j_call: TRBJ2-7; v_call: TRBV21-1; cdr3_aa: CASSNIVEGFPYEQYF; cdr3_nt: TGTGCCAGCAGCAATATTGTGGAAGGGTTCCCCTACGAGCAGTACTTC
clone_size: -; d_call: TRBD1; j_call: TRBJ2-4; v_call: TRBV6-1; cdr3_aa: CASSDNRGLKYF; cdr3_nt: TGTGCCAGCAGCGACAACAGGGGGCTAAAATACTTC
clone_size: -; d_call: TRBD1; j_call: TRBJ1-2; v_call: TRBV2; cdr3_aa: CASRGTENYGYTF; cdr3_nt: TGTGCCAGCAGGGGGACAGAGAACTATGGCTACACCTTC
clone_size: -; d_call: TRBD1; j_call: TRBJ2-1; v_call: TRBV28; cdr3_aa: CASSFLGGWEQFF; cdr3_nt: TGTGCCAGCAGTTTCCTAGGGGGCTGGGAGCAGTTCTTC
clone_size: -; d_call: TRBD1; j_call: TRBJ2-7; v_call: TRBV29-1; cdr3_aa: CSVEDAGQGAYEQYF; cdr3_nt: TGCAGCGTTGAAGATGCGGGACAGGGGGCCTACGAGCAGTACTTC
clone_size: -; d_call: -; j_call: TRBJ2-1; v_call: TRBV28; cdr3_aa: CASRLITAGHNEQFF; cdr3_nt: TGTGCCAGCAGGCTTATAACCGCAGGGCATAATGAGCAGTTCTTC
clone_size: few; d_call: -; j_call: TRBJ1-1; v_call: TRBV2; cdr3_aa: CASRANPSLEQAFF; cdr3_nt: TGTGCCAGCAGGGCCAACCCCTCCCTGGAGCAAGCTTTCTTT
clone_size: -; d_call: -; j_call: TRBJ1-5; v_call: TRBV11-2; cdr3_aa: CASSSEAHHSNQPQHF; cdr3_nt: TGTGCCAGCAGCTCCGAGGCGCATCATAGCAATCAGCCCCAGCATTTT
clone_size: -; d_call: -; j_call: TRBJ2-2; v_call: TRBV4-3; cdr3_aa: CASSGAGGKNTGELFF; cdr3_nt: TGCGCCAGCAGCGGGGCTGGGGGGAAAAACACCGGGGAGCTGTTTTTT
clone_size: -; d_call: -; j_call: TRBJ2-2; v_call: TRBV19; cdr3_aa: CASSMAGAAGELFF; cdr3_nt: TGTGCCAGTAGTATGGCAGGGGCAGCCGGGGAGCTGTTTTTT
clone_size: -; d_call: -; j_call: TRBJ1-2; v_call: TRBV19; cdr3_aa: CASSHYEGGYTF; cdr3_nt: TGTGCCAGTAGTCATTATGAAGGAGGCTACACCTTC
clone_size: -; d_call: -; j_call: TRBJ2-1; v_call: TRBV28; cdr3_aa: CASRTYSEQFF; cdr3_nt: TGTGCCAGCAGGACATATAGTGAGCAGTTCTTC
clone_size: -; d_call: -; j_call: TRBJ2-6; v_call: TRBV15; cdr3_aa: CATSRAGAGANVLTF; cdr3_nt: TGTGCCACCAGCAGAGCAGGGGCTGGGGCCAACGTCCTGACTTTC
clone_size: once; d_call: -; j_call: TRBJ2-3; v_call: TRBV9; cdr3_aa: CASSADLDLSTDTQYF; cdr3_nt: TGTGCCAGCAGCGCTGACCTGGACCTTAGCACAGATACGCAGTATTTT
clone_size: -; d_call: -; j_call: TRBJ2-6; v_call: TRBV30; cdr3_aa: CAWSGTLGPPLSGANVLTF; cdr3_nt: TGTGCCTGGAGCGGGACACTTGGACCCCCTCTCTCTGGGGCCAACGTCCTGACTTTC
clone_size: few; d_call: -; j_call: TRBJ1-1; v_call: TRBV12-5; cdr3_aa: CASGLEMSGRVSNTEAFF; cdr3_nt: TGTGCTAGTGGTTTGGAGATGTCGGGCAGGGTCTCGAACACTGAAGCTTTCTTT
clone_size: -; d_call: TRBD2; j_call: TRBJ2-7; v_call: TRBV27; cdr3_aa: CASSLGTSGVYEQYF; cdr3_nt: TGTGCCAGCAGTCTCGGGACTAGCGGGGTCTACGAGCAGTACTTC
clone_size: -; d_call: -; j_call: TRBJ1-1; v_call: TRBV6-5; cdr3_aa: CASSYRRGNTEAFF; cdr3_nt: TGTGCCAGCAGTTACCGCAGGGGGAACACTGAAGCTTTCTTT
clone_size: -; d_call: -; j_call: TRBJ2-7; v_call: TRBV2; cdr3_aa: CASRRRRGDEQYF; cdr3_nt: TGTGCCAGCAGGCGCCGCAGGGGGGACGAGCAGTACTTC
clone_size: -; d_call: -; j_call: TRBJ1-6; v_call: TRBV7-6; cdr3_aa: CASSLTHPGGVNSPLHF; cdr3_nt: TGTGCCAGCAGCTTAACCCACCCCGGCGGGGTTAATTCACCCCTCCACTTT
clone_size: -; d_call: TRBD2; j_call: TRBJ2-5; v_call: TRBV4-2; cdr3_aa: CASSQVPRAGDETQYF; cdr3_nt: TGTGCCAGCAGCCAAGTCCCGCGAGCGGGGGATGAGACCCAGTACTTC
clone_size: medium-sized; d_call: -; j_call: TRBJ1-5; v_call: TRBV2; cdr3_aa: CASSDPNQPQHF; cdr3_nt: TGTGCCAGCAGTGACCCCAATCAGCCCCAGCATTTT
clone_size: -; d_call: -; j_call: TRBJ2-1; v_call: TRBV19; cdr3_aa: CASSTQGAYNEQFF; cdr3_nt: TGTGCCAGTAGTACCCAGGGAGCATACAATGAGCAGTTCTTC
clone_size: -; d_call: TRBD2; j_call: TRBJ2-7; v_call: TRBV7-2; cdr3_aa: CASSLGLAGATYEQYF; cdr3_nt: TGTGCCAGCAGCTTAGGCCTAGCGGGGGCAACCTACGAGCAGTACTTC
clone_size: -; d_call: TRBD1; j_call: TRBJ2-2; v_call: TRBV6-6; cdr3_aa: CASSYSTGYTGELFF; cdr3_nt: TGTGCCAGCAGTTACTCGACAGGGTACACCGGGGAGCTGTTTTTT
clone_size: -; d_call: TRBD1; j_call: TRBJ1-1; v_call: TRBV6-5; cdr3_aa: CASSYRTGPSTEAFF; cdr3_nt: TGTGCCAGCAGTTACAGGACAGGGCCTTCTACTGAAGCTTTCTTT
clone_size: -; d_call: -; j_call: TRBJ1-6; v_call: TRBV5-5; cdr3_aa: CASSLHLARTGSPLHF; cdr3_nt: TGTGCCAGCAGCTTACACCTGGCAAGGACGGGTTCACCCCTCCACTTT
clone_size: -; d_call: -; j_call: TRBJ1-1; v_call: TRBV28; cdr3_aa: CASSYRANTEAFF; cdr3_nt: TGTGCCAGCAGTTACCGGGCGAACACTGAAGCTTTCTTT
clone_size: few; d_call: -; j_call: TRBJ2-7; v_call: TRBV12-1; cdr3_aa: CASSFEQEPYEQYF; cdr3_nt: TGTGCCAGCAGCTTTGAACAGGAGCCCTACGAGCAGTACTTC
clone_size: few; d_call: -; j_call: TRBJ1-5; v_call: TRBV5-4; cdr3_aa: CAMGQYSNQPQHF; cdr3_nt: TGTGCCATGGGGCAGTATAGCAATCAGCCCCAGCATTTT
clone_size: -; d_call: TRBD2; j_call: TRBJ2-2; v_call: TRBV9; cdr3_aa: CASSAGTRPPGELFF; cdr3_nt: TGTGCCAGCAGCGCCGGGACTAGGCCCCCCGGGGAGCTGTTTTTT
clone_size: -; d_call: -; j_call: TRBJ2-5; v_call: TRBV5-1; cdr3_aa: CASSSPRQNQETQYF; cdr3_nt: TGCGCCAGCAGCTCCCCCCGACAGAACCAAGAGACCCAGTACTTC